A selection of T cell receptor beta chains follows, all from one sample in a study of a mutant IDH1 vaccine in newly diagnosed glioma. Sequencing used immunoSEQ multiplex PCR; TCRdb keeps in-frame clones, though not all of them. The table has around 59,000 clones, about nine tenths seen once. This specimen consisted of PBMCs, obtained from a glioma patient treated with radiotherapy, temozolomide or both. These receptors were collected from a man between 45 and 60 years old with glioma. The conserved cysteine and the conserved F or W are not part of the CDR3 here. The D gene is left open where the match is weak.

j_call: TRBJ1-3; d_call: .; cdr3_length: 16; v_call: TRBV4-2; cdr3_aa: ASSQDRRTDHSGNTIY
j_call: TRBJ1-1; d_call: .; cdr3_length: 12; v_call: TRBV11-2; cdr3_aa: ASSLGAGNTEAF
j_call: TRBJ2-1; d_call: TRBD1; cdr3_length: 20; v_call: TRBV4-1; cdr3_aa: ASSQAAPRDRKSFRSYNEQF
j_call: TRBJ1-2; d_call: TRBD1; cdr3_length: 10; v_call: TRBV29-1; cdr3_aa: SVVEGATGYT
j_call: TRBJ2-5; d_call: TRBD2; cdr3_length: 13; v_call: TRBV5-1; cdr3_aa: ASSLAAGGPQAQY
j_call: TRBJ1-5; d_call: .; cdr3_length: 11; v_call: TRBV2; cdr3_aa: ASSATRGTPQH
j_call: TRBJ2-7; d_call: TRBD2; cdr3_length: 14; v_call: TRBV7-9; cdr3_aa: ASSGSGGATAYEQY
j_call: TRBJ1-3; d_call: .; cdr3_length: 14; v_call: TRBV4-2; cdr3_aa: ASSQGTGTVGNTIY
j_call: TRBJ2-7; d_call: TRBD1; cdr3_length: 13; v_call: TRBV15; cdr3_aa: ATSRRTGGGFEQY
j_call: TRBJ1-4; d_call: .; cdr3_length: 11; v_call: TRBV30; cdr3_aa: AWSRPITEKLF
j_call: TRBJ2-2; d_call: .; cdr3_length: 11; v_call: TRBV6-1; cdr3_aa: ATETSRTGELF